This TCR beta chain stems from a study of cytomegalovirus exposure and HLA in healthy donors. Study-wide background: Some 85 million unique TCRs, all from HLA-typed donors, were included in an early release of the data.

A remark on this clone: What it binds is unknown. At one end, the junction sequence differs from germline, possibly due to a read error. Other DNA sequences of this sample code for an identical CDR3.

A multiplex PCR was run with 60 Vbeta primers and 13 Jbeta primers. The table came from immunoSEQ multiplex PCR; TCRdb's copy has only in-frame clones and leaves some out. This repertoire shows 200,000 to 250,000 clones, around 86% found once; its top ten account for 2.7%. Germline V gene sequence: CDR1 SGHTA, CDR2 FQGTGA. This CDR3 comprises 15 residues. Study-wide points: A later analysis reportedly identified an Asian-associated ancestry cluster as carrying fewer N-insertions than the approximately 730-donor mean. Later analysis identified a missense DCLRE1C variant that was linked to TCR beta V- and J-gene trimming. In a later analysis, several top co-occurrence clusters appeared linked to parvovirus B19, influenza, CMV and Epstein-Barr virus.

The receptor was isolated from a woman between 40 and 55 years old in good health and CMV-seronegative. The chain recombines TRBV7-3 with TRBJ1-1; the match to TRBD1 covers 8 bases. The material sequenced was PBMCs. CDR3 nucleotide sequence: TGTGCCAGCAGCTTACAGGGGGCCCTGAACACCGAAGCTTTCTTT. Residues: CASSLQGALNTEAFF.